The rows below give T cell receptor beta chains drawn from one sample of a study of human T cells and chemical hapten exposure. A single record per CDR3 protein comes from TCRdb applying MiXCR to the RACE reads. The table records 65,000 to 85,000 distinct CDR3 sequences, about a tenth of them present only once. The specimen comprised whole blood, sampled in connection with sensitization to the hapten diphenylcyclopropenone (DPC). These receptors were taken from a woman aged 50 to 60 with alopecia areata. Some clones in this sample may be carry-over from other donors' samples. Each CDR3 is given with its conserved first and last residue. D genes are given only for firm matches. A row's size may be missing; if present it is once, few, many or a size class.

V gene: TRBV14; D gene: TRBD2; J gene: TRBJ2-1; clone size: few; CDR3 protein: CASSQFSGTYNEQFF; CDR3 DNA: TGTGCCAGCAGCCAGTTCAGCGGGACCTACAATGAGCAGTTCTTC
V gene: TRBV20-1; D gene: NA; J gene: TRBJ2-7; clone size: few; CDR3 protein: CSAGRGGRPGDEQYF; CDR3 DNA: TGCAGTGCTGGCCGAGGGGGTCGTCCGGGAGACGAGCAGTACTTC
V gene: TRBV15; D gene: NA; J gene: TRBJ2-3; clone size: NA; CDR3 protein: CATSSWDPSTDTQYF; CDR3 DNA: TGTGCCACCAGCAGTTGGGACCCCTCCACAGATACGCAGTATTTT
V gene: TRBV15; D gene: TRBD2; J gene: TRBJ2-7; clone size: few; CDR3 protein: CATSRDPLAGSSYEQYF; CDR3 DNA: TGTGCCACCAGCAGAGACCCACTAGCGGGCTCCTCCTACGAGCAGTACTTC
V gene: TRBV6-6; D gene: TRBD1; J gene: TRBJ2-3; clone size: few; CDR3 protein: CASRRQGNTDTQYF; CDR3 DNA: TGTGCCAGCAGAAGACAGGGGAACACAGATACGCAGTATTTT
V gene: TRBV7-3; D gene: NA; J gene: TRBJ1-6; clone size: few; CDR3 protein: CASSLQGGNSPLHF; CDR3 DNA: TGTGCCAGCAGCTTACAAGGGGGGAATTCACCCCTCCACTTT
V gene: TRBV2; D gene: NA; J gene: TRBJ2-7; clone size: many; CDR3 protein: CASSDEPGEQYF; CDR3 DNA: TGTGCCAGCAGTGACGAGCCGGGCGAGCAGTACTTC
V gene: TRBV21-1; D gene: NA; J gene: TRBJ2-7; clone size: few; CDR3 protein: CASSPRDRGHEQYF; CDR3 DNA: TGTGCCAGCAGCCCCCGGGACAGGGGCCACGAGCAGTACTTC
V gene: TRBV12-3/TRBV12-4; D gene: NA; J gene: TRBJ1-2; clone size: NA; CDR3 protein: CASSRMQANHGYTF; CDR3 DNA: TGTGCCAGCAGCCGCATGCAAGCGAACCATGGCTACACCTTC
V gene: TRBV20-1; D gene: NA; J gene: TRBJ1-6; clone size: many; CDR3 protein: CSASGASSPLHF; CDR3 DNA: TGCAGTGCTAGTGGTGCGAGTTCACCCCTCCACTTT
V gene: TRBV24-1; D gene: TRBD2; J gene: TRBJ2-3; clone size: many; CDR3 protein: CATSETGTSGRGRATQYF; CDR3 DNA: TGTGCCACCAGTGAAACCGGGACTAGCGGGAGAGGTCGAGCTACGCAGTATTTT
V gene: TRBV6-2/TRBV6-3; D gene: NA; J gene: TRBJ1-1; clone size: NA; CDR3 protein: CAIRENTEAFF; CDR3 DNA: TGTGCCATCCGGGAGAACACTGAAGCTTTCTTT
V gene: TRBV20-1; D gene: NA; J gene: TRBJ2-5; clone size: NA; CDR3 protein: CSAGLETQYF; CDR3 DNA: TGCAGTGCTGGACTAGAGACCCAGTACTTC
V gene: TRBV6-2/TRBV6-3; D gene: NA; J gene: TRBJ2-7; clone size: few; CDR3 protein: CASSPAWEQYF; CDR3 DNA: TGTGCCAGCAGTCCAGCCTGGGAGCAGTACTTC
V gene: TRBV7-6; D gene: NA; J gene: TRBJ2-2; clone size: few; CDR3 protein: CASSLDIVTGELFF; CDR3 DNA: TGTGCCAGCAGCTTAGACATTGTAACCGGGGAGCTGTTTTTT
V gene: TRBV29-1; D gene: NA; J gene: TRBJ2-3; clone size: many; CDR3 protein: CSVWLRQYGTDTQYF; CDR3 DNA: TGCAGCGTTTGGTTGCGTCAGTATGGCACAGATACGCAGTATTTT
V gene: TRBV27; D gene: NA; J gene: TRBJ2-5; clone size: NA; CDR3 protein: CASSVQWGPQETQYF; CDR3 DNA: TGTGCCAGCAGTGTCCAGTGGGGCCCCCAAGAGACCCAGTACTTC
V gene: TRBV28; D gene: NA; J gene: TRBJ1-1; clone size: many; CDR3 protein: CASSRRRATEAFF; CDR3 DNA: TGTGCCAGCAGCCGCAGGAGGGCCACTGAAGCTTTCTTT
V gene: TRBV29-1; D gene: NA; J gene: TRBJ2-1; clone size: many; CDR3 protein: CSVPGRSYNEQFF; CDR3 DNA: TGCAGCGTCCCGGGACGCTCCTACAATGAGCAGTTCTTC
V gene: TRBV10-1; D gene: NA; J gene: TRBJ2-1; clone size: few; CDR3 protein: CASSGPGNEQFF; CDR3 DNA: TGCGCCAGCAGTGGACCCGGGAATGAGCAGTTCTTC
V gene: TRBV18; D gene: TRBD1; J gene: TRBJ1-1; clone size: many; CDR3 protein: CASSNLIADRDTEAFF; CDR3 DNA: TGTGCCAGCTCAAATCTCATAGCGGACAGGGACACTGAAGCTTTCTTT
V gene: TRBV6-2/TRBV6-3; D gene: NA; J gene: TRBJ1-1; clone size: NA; CDR3 protein: CASTARPPGSDTEAFF; CDR3 DNA: TGTGCCAGCACCGCCCGGCCCCCAGGTAGCGACACTGAAGCTTTCTTT
V gene: TRBV7-9; D gene: TRBD2; J gene: TRBJ2-1; clone size: NA; CDR3 protein: CASSSGTSSYNEQFF; CDR3 DNA: TGTGCCAGCAGCTCCGGGACTAGCTCCTACAATGAGCAGTTCTTC
V gene: TRBV28; D gene: TRBD2; J gene: TRBJ2-1; clone size: few; CDR3 protein: CASSPRGGLVNEQFF; CDR3 DNA: TGTGCCAGCAGTCCGAGAGGGGGACTAGTCAATGAGCAGTTCTTC
V gene: TRBV29-1; D gene: NA; J gene: TRBJ2-3; clone size: NA; CDR3 protein: CSVVTDTQYF; CDR3 DNA: TGCAGCGTTGTTACAGATACGCAGTATTTT
V gene: TRBV20-1; D gene: TRBD1; J gene: TRBJ1-6; clone size: few; CDR3 protein: CSARPRTGSSYNSPLHF; CDR3 DNA: TGCAGTGCTAGACCCCGGACAGGGAGCTCCTATAATTCACCCCTCCACTTT